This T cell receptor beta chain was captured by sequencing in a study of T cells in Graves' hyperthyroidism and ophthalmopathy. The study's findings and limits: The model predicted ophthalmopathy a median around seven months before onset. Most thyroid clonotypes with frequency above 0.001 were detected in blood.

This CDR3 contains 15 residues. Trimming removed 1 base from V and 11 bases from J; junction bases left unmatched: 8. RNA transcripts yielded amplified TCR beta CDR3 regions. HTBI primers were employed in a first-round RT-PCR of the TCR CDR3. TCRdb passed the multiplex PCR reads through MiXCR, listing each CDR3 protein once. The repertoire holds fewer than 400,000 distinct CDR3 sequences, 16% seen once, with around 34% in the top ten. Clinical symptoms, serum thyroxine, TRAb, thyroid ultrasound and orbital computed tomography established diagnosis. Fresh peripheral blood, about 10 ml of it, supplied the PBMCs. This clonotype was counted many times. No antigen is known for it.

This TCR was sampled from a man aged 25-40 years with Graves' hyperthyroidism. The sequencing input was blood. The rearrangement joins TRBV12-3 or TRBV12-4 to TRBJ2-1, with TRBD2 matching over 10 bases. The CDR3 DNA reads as TGTGCCAGCAGTTTAGTTACTAGCGGGATCTTAAAGCAGTTCTTC. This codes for CASSLVTSGILKQFF.